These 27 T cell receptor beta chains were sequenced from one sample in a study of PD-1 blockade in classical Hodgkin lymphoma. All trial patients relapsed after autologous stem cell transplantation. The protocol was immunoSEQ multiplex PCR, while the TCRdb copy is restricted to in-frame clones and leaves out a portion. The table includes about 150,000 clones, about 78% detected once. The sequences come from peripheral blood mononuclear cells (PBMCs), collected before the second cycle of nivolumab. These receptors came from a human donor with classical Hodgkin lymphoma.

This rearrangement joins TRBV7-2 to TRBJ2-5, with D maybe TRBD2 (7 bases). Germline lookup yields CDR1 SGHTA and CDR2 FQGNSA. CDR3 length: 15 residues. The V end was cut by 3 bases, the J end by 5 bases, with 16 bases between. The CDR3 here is CASSFDGGRWETQYF. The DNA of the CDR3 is TGTGCCAGCAGCTTCGACGGGGGGCGCTGGGAGACCCAGTACTTC.

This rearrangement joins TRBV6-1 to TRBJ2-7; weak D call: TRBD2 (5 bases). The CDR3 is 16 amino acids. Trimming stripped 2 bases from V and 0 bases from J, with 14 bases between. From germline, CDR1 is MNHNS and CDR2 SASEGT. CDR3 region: CASSERRWQASYEQYF. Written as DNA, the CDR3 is TGTGCCAGCAGTGAACGGAGGTGGCAGGCCTCCTACGAGCAGTACTTC.

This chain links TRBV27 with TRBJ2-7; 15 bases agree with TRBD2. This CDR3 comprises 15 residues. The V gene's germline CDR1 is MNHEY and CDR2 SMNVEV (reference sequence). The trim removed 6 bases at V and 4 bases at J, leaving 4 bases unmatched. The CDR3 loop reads CASSRGTSGRYEQYF. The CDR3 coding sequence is TGTGCCAGCAGCCGCGGGACTAGCGGGAGGTACGAGCAGTACTTC.

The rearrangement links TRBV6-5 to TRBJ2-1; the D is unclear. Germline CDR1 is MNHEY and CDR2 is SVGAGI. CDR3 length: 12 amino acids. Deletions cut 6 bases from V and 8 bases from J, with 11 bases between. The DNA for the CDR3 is TGTGCCAGCAGCAGCTATGGGGATGAGCAGTTCTTC. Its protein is CASSSYGDEQFF.

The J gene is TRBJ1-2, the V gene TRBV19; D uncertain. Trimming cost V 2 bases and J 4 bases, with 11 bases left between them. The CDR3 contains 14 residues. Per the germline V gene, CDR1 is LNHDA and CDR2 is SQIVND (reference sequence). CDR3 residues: CASSISREGYGYTF. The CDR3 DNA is TGTGCCAGTAGTATAAGCCGGGAAGGCTATGGCTACACCTTC.

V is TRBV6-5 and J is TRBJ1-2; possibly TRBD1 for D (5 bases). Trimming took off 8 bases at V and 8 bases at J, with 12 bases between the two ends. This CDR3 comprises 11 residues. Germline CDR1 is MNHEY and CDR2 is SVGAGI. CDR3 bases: TGTGCCAGCGGGGCCTCTGGAGGCTACACCTTC. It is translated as CASGASGGYTF.

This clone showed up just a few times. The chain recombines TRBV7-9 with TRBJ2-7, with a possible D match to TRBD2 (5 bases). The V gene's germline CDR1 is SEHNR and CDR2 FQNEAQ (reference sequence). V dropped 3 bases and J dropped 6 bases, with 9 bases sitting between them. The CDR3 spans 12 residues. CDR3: CASSLRGLEQYF. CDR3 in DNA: TGTGCCAGCAGCTTGAGAGGGCTCGAGCAGTACTTC.

This chain's CDR3 is CASTVLAGAREQYF. The CDR3 nucleotides read TGTGCCAGCACAGTTCTAGCGGGAGCCCGCGAGCAGTACTTC. This rearrangement joins TRBV2 to TRBJ2-7, with 10 nucleotides matching TRBD2. Trimming took 7 bases from V and 6 from J; bases not matched to a gene: 9. This CDR3 spans 14 amino acids. The germline V gene encodes CDR1 SNHLY and CDR2 FYNNEI. The whole variable domain, remainder taken from reference TRBV2 and TRBJ2-7, is EPEVTQTPSHQVTQMGQEVILRCVPISNHLYFYWYRQILGQKVEFLVSFYNNEISEKSEIFDDQFSVERPDGSNFTLKIRSTKLEDSAMYFCASTVLAGAREQYFGPGTRLTVT.

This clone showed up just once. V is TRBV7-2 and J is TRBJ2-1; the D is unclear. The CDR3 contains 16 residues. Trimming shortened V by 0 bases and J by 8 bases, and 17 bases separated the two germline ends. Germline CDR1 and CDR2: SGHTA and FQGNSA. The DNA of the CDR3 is TGTGCCAGCAGCTTAGCGAAGACACCCACGGTCTATGAGCAGTTCTTC. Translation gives CASSLAKTPTVYEQFF.

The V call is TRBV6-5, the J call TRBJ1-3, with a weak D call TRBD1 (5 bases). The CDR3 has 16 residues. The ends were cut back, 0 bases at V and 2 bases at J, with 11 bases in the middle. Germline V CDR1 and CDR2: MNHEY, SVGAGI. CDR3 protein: CASSYSSVGAGNTIYF. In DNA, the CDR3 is TGTGCCAGCAGTTACTCGAGCGTGGGGGCTGGAAACACCATATATTTT.

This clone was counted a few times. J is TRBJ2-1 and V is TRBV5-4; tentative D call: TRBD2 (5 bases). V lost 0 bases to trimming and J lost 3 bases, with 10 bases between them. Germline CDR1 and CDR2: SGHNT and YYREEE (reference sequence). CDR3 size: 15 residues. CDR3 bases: TGTGCCAGCAGCTTGGCAGGACTTGACTACAATGAGCAGTTCTTC. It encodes CASSLAGLDYNEQFF.

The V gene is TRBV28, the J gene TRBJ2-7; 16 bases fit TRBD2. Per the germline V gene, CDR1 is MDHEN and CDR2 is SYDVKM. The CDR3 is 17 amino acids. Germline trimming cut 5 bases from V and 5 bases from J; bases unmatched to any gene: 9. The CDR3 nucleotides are TGTGCCAGCAGTCTTCCCGGGACTAGCGGGAGGGCCCACGAGCAGTACTTC. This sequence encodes CASSLPGTSGRAHEQYF.

The CDR3: CASSSLAGAPALYNEQFF. The CDR3 DNA follows: TGTGCCAGCAGCTCATTAGCGGGAGCCCCGGCCCTCTACAATGAGCAGTTCTTC. The V gene is TRBV7-9, the J gene TRBJ2-1; 9 nucleotides align to TRBD2. There are 18 residues in the CDR3. Germline loops: CDR1 SEHNR, CDR2 FQNEAQ (reference sequence). Trimming cost V 4 bases and J 3 bases; bases outside gene matches: 13.

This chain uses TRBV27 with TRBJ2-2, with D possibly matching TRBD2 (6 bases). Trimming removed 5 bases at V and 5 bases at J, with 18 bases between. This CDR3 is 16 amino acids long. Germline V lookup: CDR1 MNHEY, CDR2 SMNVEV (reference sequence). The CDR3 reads CASSPEGRRRTGELFF. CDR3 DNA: TGTGCCAGCAGTCCCGAGGGGAGGCGCCGAACCGGGGAGCTGTTTTTT.

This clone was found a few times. Here the CDR3 reads CASSFLTGYGYTF. In nucleotides, the CDR3 is TGTGCCAGCAGCTTCCTAACAGGGTATGGCTACACCTTC. The chain links TRBV7-8 to TRBJ1-2, with D possibly TRBD1 on 6 matching bases. The CDR3 covers 13 residues. V was pared by 3 bases and J by 5 bases, with 10 bases between. Germline V gene lookup returns CDR1 SGHVS and CDR2 FQNEAQ.

In nucleotides, the CDR3 is TGTGCCAGCAGTGAAGGGACAGGGGCTCCCTACGAGCAGTACTTC. It translates to CASSEGTGAPYEQYF. This rearrangement joins TRBV6-1 to TRBJ2-7; 9 bases match TRBD1. This CDR3 comprises 15 residues. CDR1 is MNHNS and CDR2 is SASEGT in the germline V gene. Trimming removed 1 base from V and 2 bases from J; junction bases left unmatched: 3.

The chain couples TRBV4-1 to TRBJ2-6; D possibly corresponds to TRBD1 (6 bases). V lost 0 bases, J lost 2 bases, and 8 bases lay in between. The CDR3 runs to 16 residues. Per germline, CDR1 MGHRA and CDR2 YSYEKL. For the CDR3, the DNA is TGCGCCAGCAGCCAAGATTGGGGGCCTGGGGCCAACGTCCTGACTTTC. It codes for CASSQDWGPGANVLTF.

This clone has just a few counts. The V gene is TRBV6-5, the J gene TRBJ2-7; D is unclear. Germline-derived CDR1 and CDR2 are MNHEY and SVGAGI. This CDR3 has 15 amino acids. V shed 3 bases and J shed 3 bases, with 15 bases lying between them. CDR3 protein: CASSYSGPLYYEQYF. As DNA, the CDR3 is TGTGCCAGCAGTTATTCAGGCCCGCTTTACTACGAGCAGTACTTC.

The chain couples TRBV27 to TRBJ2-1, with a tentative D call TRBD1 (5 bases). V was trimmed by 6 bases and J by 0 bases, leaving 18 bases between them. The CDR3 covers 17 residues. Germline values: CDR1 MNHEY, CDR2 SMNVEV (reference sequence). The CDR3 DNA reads TGTGCCAGCAGAGGCCCCACGACAGAAAGCTCCTACAATGAGCAGTTCTTC. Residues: CASRGPTTESSYNEQFF.

In DNA form, the CDR3 reads TGTGCCAGCAGCGTAGCTACGTCGGGAGAGACGCAGTATTTT. Its protein product is CASSVATSGETQYF. V is TRBV9 and J is TRBJ2-3, with D perhaps matching TRBD2 (6 bases). Per the germline V gene, CDR1 is SGDLS and CDR2 is YYNGEE. V dropped 0 bases and J dropped 9 bases, with 14 bases sitting between them. The CDR3 is 14 amino acids.

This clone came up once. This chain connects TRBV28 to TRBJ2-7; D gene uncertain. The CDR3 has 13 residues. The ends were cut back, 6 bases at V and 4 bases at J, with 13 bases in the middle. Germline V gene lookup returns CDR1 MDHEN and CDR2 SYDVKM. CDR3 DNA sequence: TGTGCCAGCAGCCTTTCTCTTGAATACGAGCAGTACTTC. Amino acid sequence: CASSLSLEYEQYF. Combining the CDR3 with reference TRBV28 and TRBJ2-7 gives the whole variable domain DVKVTQSSRYLVKRTGEKVFLECVQDMDHENMFWYRQDPGLGLRLIYFSYDVKMKEKGDIPEGYSVSREKKERFSLILESASTNQTSMYLCASSLSLEYEQYFGPGTRLTVT.

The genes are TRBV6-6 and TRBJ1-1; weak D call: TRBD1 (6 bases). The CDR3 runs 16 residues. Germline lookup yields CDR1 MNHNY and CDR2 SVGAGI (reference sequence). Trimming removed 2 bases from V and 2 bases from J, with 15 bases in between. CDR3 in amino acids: CASSYPGGGGNTEAFF. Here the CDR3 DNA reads TGTGCCAGCAGTTACCCCGGGGGAGGGGGTAACACTGAAGCTTTCTTT.

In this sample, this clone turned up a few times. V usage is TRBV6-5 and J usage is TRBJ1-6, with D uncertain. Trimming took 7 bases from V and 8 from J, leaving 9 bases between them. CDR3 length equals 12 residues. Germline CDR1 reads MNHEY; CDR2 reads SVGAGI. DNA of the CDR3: TGTGCCAGCACCAACGGGTATTCACCCCTCCACTTT. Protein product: CASTNGYSPLHF.

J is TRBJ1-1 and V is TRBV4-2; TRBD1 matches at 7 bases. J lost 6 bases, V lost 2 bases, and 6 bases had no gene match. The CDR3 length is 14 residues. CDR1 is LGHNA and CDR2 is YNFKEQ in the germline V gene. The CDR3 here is CASSQTGAGAEAFF. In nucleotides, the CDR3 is TGTGCCAGCAGCCAAACAGGGGCCGGCGCTGAAGCTTTCTTT.

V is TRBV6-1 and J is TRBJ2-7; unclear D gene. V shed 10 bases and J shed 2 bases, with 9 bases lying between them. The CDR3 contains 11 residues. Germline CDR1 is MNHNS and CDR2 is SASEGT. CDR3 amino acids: CATKKAYEQYF. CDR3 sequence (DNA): TGTGCCACCAAGAAAGCCTACGAGCAGTACTTC.

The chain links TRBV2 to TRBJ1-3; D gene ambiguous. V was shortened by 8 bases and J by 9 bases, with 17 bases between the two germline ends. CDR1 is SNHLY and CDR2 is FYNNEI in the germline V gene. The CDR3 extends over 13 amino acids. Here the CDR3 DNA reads TGTGCCAGCGGGAGGGCACCAGTCTTCACCATATATTTT. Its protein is CASGRAPVFTIYF.

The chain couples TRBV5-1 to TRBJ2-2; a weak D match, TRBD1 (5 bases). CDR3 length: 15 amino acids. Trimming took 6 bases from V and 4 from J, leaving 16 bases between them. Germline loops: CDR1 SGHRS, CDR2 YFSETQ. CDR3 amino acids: CASKLQGRGTGELFF. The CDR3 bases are TGCGCCAGCAAACTCCAGGGAAGGGGCACCGGGGAGCTGTTTTTT. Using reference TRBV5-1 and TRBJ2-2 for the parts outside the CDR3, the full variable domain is KAGVTQTPRYLIKTRGQQVTLSCSPISGHRSVSWYQQTPGQGLQFLFEYFSETQRNKGNFPGRFSGRQFSNSRSEMNVSTLELGDSALYLCASKLQGRGTGELFFGEGSRLTVL.